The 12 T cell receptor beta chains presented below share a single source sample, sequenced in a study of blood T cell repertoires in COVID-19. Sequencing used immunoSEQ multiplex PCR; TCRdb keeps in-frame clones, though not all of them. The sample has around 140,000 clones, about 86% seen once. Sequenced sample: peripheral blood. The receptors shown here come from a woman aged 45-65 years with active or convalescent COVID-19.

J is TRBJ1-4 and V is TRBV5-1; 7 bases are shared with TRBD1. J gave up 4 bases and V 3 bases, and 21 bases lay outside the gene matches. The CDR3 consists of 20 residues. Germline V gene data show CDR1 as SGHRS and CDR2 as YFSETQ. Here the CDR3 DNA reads TGCGCCAGCAGCTCTCGGACAGGAAAGGGTGAAGTAAGGATTAATGAAAAACTGTTTTTT. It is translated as CASSSRTGKGEVRINEKLFF.

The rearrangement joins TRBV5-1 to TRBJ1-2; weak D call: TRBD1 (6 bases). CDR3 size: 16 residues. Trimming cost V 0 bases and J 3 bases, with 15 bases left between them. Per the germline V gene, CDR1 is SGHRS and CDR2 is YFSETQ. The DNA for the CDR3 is TGCGCCAGCAGCTTGGAGGACAGTCTTAGCGACTATGGCTACACCTTC. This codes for CASSLEDSLSDYGYTF.

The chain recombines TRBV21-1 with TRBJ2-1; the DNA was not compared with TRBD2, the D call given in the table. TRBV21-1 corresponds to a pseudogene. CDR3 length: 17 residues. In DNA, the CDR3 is TGTGCCAGCAGCAACCGGGCCATTGGACTAGCGGACAATGAGCAGTTCTTC. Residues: CASSNRAIGLADNEQFF.

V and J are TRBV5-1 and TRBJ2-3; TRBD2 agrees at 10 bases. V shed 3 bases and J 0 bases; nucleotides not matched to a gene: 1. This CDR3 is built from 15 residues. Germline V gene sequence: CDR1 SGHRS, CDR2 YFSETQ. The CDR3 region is CASSWTSGSTDTQYF. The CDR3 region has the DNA TGCGCCAGCAGCTGGACTAGCGGAAGCACAGATACGCAGTATTTT. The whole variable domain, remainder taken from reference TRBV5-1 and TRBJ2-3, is KAGVTQTPRYLIKTRGQQVTLSCSPISGHRSVSWYQQTPGQGLQFLFEYFSETQRNKGNFPGRFSGRQFSNSRSEMNVSTLELGDSALYLCASSWTSGSTDTQYFGPGTRLTVL.

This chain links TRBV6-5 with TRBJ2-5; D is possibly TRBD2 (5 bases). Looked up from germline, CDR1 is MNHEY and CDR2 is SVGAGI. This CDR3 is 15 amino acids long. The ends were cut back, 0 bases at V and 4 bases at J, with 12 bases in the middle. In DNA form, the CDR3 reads TGTGCCAGCAGTTACTCGTCAGGAGGTTTAGAGACCCAGTACTTC. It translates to CASSYSSGGLETQYF.

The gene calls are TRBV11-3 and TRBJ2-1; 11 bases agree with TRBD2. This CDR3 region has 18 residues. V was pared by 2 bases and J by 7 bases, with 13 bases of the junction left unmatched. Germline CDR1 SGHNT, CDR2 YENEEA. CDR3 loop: CASSLSGLAGGSRNEQFF. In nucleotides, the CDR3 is TGTGCCAGCAGCTTAAGTGGCCTAGCGGGGGGATCGAGGAATGAGCAGTTCTTC. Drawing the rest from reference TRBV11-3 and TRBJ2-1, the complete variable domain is EAGVVQSPRYKIIEKKQPVAFWCNPISGHNTLYWYLQNLGQGPELLIRYENEEAVDDSQLPKDRFSAERLKGVDSTLKIQPAELGDSAVYLCASSLSGLAGGSRNEQFFGPGTRLTVL.

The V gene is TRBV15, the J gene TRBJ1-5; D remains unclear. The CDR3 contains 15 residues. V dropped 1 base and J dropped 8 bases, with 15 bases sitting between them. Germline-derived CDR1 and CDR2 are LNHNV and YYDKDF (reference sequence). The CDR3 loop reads CATSRGSGMWEPQHF. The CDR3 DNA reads TGTGCCACCAGCAGAGGGAGCGGGATGTGGGAGCCCCAGCATTTT.

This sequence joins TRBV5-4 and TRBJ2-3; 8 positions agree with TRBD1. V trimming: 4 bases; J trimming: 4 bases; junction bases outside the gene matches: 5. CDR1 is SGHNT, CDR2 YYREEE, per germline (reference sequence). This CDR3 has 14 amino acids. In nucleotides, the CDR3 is TGTGCCAGCAGCGACCTACAGGGGGCAGATACGCAGTATTTT. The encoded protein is CASSDLQGADTQYF. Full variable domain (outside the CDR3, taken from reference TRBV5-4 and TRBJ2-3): ETGVTQSPTHLIKTRGQQVTLRCSSQSGHNTVSWYQQALGQGPQFIFQYYREEENGRGNFPPRFSGLQFPNYSSELNVNALELDDSALYLCASSDLQGADTQYFGPGTRLTVL.

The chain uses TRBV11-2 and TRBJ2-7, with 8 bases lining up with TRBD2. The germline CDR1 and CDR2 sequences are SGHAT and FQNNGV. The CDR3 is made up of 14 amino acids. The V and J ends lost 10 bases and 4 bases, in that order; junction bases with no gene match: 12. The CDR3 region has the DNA TGTGCCACAGGGTCAGCGGGAGTATGGTACGAGCAGTACTTC. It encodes CATGSAGVWYEQYF.

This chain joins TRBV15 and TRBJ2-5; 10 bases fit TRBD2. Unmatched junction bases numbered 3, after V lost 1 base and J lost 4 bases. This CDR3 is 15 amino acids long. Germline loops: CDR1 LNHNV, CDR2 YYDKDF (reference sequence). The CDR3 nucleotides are TGTGCCACCAGCAGAGTCTCTAGCGGGAGAGAGACCCAGTACTTC. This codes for CATSRVSSGRETQYF.

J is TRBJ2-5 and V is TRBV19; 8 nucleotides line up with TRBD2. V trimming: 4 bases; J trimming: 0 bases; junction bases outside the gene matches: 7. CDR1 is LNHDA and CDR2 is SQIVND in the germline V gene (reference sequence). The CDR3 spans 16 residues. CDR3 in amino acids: CASSTERGPHQETQYF. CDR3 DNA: TGTGCCAGTAGTACCGAGCGGGGGCCACACCAAGAGACCCAGTACTTC.

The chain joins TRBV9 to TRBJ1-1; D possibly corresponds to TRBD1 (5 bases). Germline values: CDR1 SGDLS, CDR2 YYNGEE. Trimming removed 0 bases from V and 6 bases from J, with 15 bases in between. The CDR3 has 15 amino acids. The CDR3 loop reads CASSVVSRDFAEAFF. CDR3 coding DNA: TGTGCCAGCAGCGTAGTATCCAGGGATTTCGCTGAAGCTTTCTTT.